These T cell receptor beta chains were read from a single sample in a study of human T cells and chemical hapten exposure. One entry per CDR3 protein, called by TCRdb with MiXCR from the RACE reads. The sample includes around 120,000 distinct CDR3 sequences, 12% to 15% of them seen just once. The specimen comprised whole blood, sampled in connection with sensitization to the hapten diphenylcyclopropenone (DPC). Receptors originate from a man between 18 and 29 years old with alopecia areata. Some clones in this sample may be carry-over from other donors' samples. Each CDR3 is given with its conserved first and last residue. The D gene is left open where the match is weak. Size values are once, few and many counts, or a class for expanded clones, and some rows have none.

TRBD2,TRBJ2-3,TRBV7-3,.,CASSLRLAGGHADTQYF,TGTGCCAGCAGCCTACGACTAGCGGGGGGGCATGCAGATACGCAGTATTTT
.,TRBJ1-1,TRBV20-1,.,CSANFPGENTEAFF,TGCAGTGCTAATTTTCCAGGGGAGAACACTGAAGCTTTCTTT
.,TRBJ1-6,TRBV12-3/TRBV12-4,.,CASSLAQSASLHF,TGTGCCAGCAGTTTAGCGCAATCGGCTAGCCTCCACTTT
.,TRBJ1-1,TRBV10-1,many,CASSANTNTEAFF,TGCGCCAGCAGTGCCAACACGAACACTGAAGCTTTCTTT
TRBD2,TRBJ2-1,TRBV11-1,.,CASSLARTSGNEQFF,TGTGCCAGCAGCTTAGCGAGGACTAGCGGGAATGAGCAGTTCTTC
.,TRBJ2-1,TRBV6-2/TRBV6-3,.,CASEGPYNEQFF,TGTGCCAGCGAGGGGCCCTACAATGAGCAGTTCTTC
.,TRBJ2-5,TRBV11-2,few,CASSLDQLALYF,TGTGCCAGCAGCTTAGATCAACTAGCCCTGTACTTC
.,TRBJ2-5,TRBV7-3,.,CASSISPGRETQYF,TGTGCCAGCAGCATATCCCCGGGCCGAGAGACCCAGTACTTC
.,TRBJ1-3,TRBV28,.,CASSPPLGTLGNTIYF,TGTGCCAGCAGTCCCCCTCTCGGGACCCTTGGAAACACCATATATTTT
TRBD2,TRBJ2-2,TRBV5-5,few,CASSSIAGLNTGELFF,TGTGCCAGCAGCTCCATAGCGGGCCTGAACACCGGGGAGCTGTTTTTT
TRBD1,TRBJ2-7,TRBV18,few,CASSSTGGALGEQYF,TGTGCCAGCTCGTCTACAGGGGGCGCTTTGGGCGAGCAGTACTTC
.,TRBJ2-1,TRBV11-2,many,CASSLLGGGYNEQFF,TGTGCCAGCAGCTTACTGGGGGGCGGCTACAATGAGCAGTTCTTC
.,TRBJ2-5,TRBV9,.,CASSGGLPTTQYF,TGTGCCAGCAGCGGAGGACTTCCCACCACCCAGTACTTC
TRBD2,TRBJ2-5,TRBV11-2,.,CASRIGLAKRETQYF,TGTGCCAGCAGGATCGGACTAGCTAAAAGAGAGACCCAGTACTTC
.,TRBJ1-1,TRBV20-1,.,CSALDTEAFF,TGCAGTGCCTTGGACACTGAAGCTTTCTTT
.,TRBJ2-2,TRBV7-9,.,CASSAMKRGELFF,TGTGCCAGCAGCGCAATGAAGCGGGGGGAGCTGTTTTTT
TRBD2,TRBJ2-1,TRBV11-2,.,CASSLAGLATYEQFF,TGTGCCAGCAGCTTAGCAGGACTAGCGACGTATGAGCAGTTCTTC
TRBD1,TRBJ2-3,TRBV4-1,.,CASKLPGQGTDTQYF,TGCGCCAGCAAGCTACCGGGACAGGGCACAGATACGCAGTATTTT
.,TRBJ2-1,TRBV29-1,.,CSVERGTGYNEQFF,TGCAGCGTTGAAAGGGGTACAGGCTACAATGAGCAGTTCTTC
.,TRBJ1-1,TRBV27,.,CASSLKFFNTEAFF,TGTGCCAGCAGTTTAAAGTTCTTTAACACTGAAGCTTTCTTT
.,TRBJ1-2,TRBV4-1,.,CASSQDVGARNYGYTF,TGCGCCAGCAGCCAAGATGTAGGGGCTCGGAACTATGGCTACACCTTC
.,TRBJ1-4,TRBV7-2,few,CASSITGLTNEKLFF,TGTGCCAGCAGCATAACAGGGTTAACTAATGAAAAACTGTTTTTT
.,TRBJ2-3,TRBV18,.,CASSPEEGRSISTDTQYF,TGTGCCAGCTCACCAGAGGAGGGGCGGTCAATCAGCACAGATACGCAGTATTTT
.,TRBJ2-7,TRBV28,.,CAGHYEQYF,TGTGCCGGACATTACGAGCAGTACTTC
TRBD2,TRBJ2-5,TRBV5-4,few,CASSLGLAGTETQYF,TGTGCCAGCAGCTTGGGCCTAGCGGGGACCGAGACCCAGTACTTC
.,TRBJ2-7,TRBV6-5,few,CASSYSMPTRGYEQYF,TGTGCCAGCAGTTACTCGATGCCTACTCGGGGCTACGAGCAGTACTTC
.,TRBJ2-7,TRBV5-5,many,CASSLLGGYTYEQYF,TGTGCCAGCAGCTTGCTAGGGGGATATACCTACGAGCAGTACTTC
.,TRBJ1-1,TRBV12-3/TRBV12-4,.,CASSRVDEAFF,TGTGCCAGCAGTCGGGTTGATGAAGCTTTCTTT
.,TRBJ2-7,TRBV6-6,many,CASNPTGPSYEQYF,TGTGCCAGCAACCCGACAGGACCGAGCTACGAGCAGTACTTC
.,TRBJ1-2,TRBV4-3,.,CASSQDQGRNYGYTF,TGCGCCAGCAGCCAAGATCAGGGCCGCAACTATGGCTACACCTTC
TRBD1,TRBJ2-7,TRBV11-1,.,CASSLGRGPYEQYF,TGTGCCAGCAGCTTGGGTAGGGGGCCCTACGAGCAGTACTTC
.,TRBJ2-1,TRBV20-1,many,CSATVGSSYNEQFF,TGCAGTGCTACGGTCGGGAGCTCCTACAATGAGCAGTTCTTC
.,TRBJ1-3,TRBV7-9,few,CASSANQDSGNTIYF,TGTGCCAGCAGCGCAAACCAAGACTCTGGAAACACCATATATTTT
.,TRBJ2-5,TRBV29-1,.,CSVGPLYQETQYF,TGCAGCGTTGGTCCGCTGTACCAAGAGACCCAGTACTTC
TRBD2,TRBJ2-1,TRBV7-3,many,CASSLTLVAGDVSYNEQFF,TGTGCCAGCAGCTTAACTCTAGTAGCGGGGGACGTCTCCTACAATGAGCAGTTCTTC
TRBD2,TRBJ2-1,TRBV5-1,few,CASSLPSGGSYNEQFF,TGCGCCAGCAGCCTGCCTAGCGGGGGGTCCTACAATGAGCAGTTCTTC
.,TRBJ1-2,TRBV3-1,few,CASSQDSTHGTGYGYTF,TGTGCCAGCAGCCAAGATTCCACGCACGGGACGGGCTATGGCTACACCTTC
.,TRBJ2-1,TRBV7-3,.,CASSLKPSGYNEQFF,TGTGCCAGCAGCTTAAAACCCTCTGGATACAATGAGCAGTTCTTC
.,TRBJ2-2,TRBV5-1,.,CASSTGQSTNTGELFF,TGCGCCAGCAGCACAGGACAGTCAACGAACACCGGGGAGCTGTTTTTT
TRBD2,TRBJ2-3,TRBV10-3,.,CAISAKRGTTDTQYF,TGTGCCATCAGTGCCAAGCGGGGCACCACAGATACGCAGTATTTT
.,TRBJ1-4,TRBV11-2,.,CASSFWRSEKLFF,TGTGCCAGCAGCTTCTGGAGATCTGAAAAACTGTTTTTT
.,TRBJ2-3,TRBV27,.,CASSFLRGVQGTDTQYF,TGTGCCAGCAGTTTTTTGAGGGGGGTCCAGGGCACAGATACGCAGTATTTT
TRBD1,TRBJ1-4,TRBV4-3,many,CASSPTLGQGPEKLFF,TGCGCCAGCAGCCCTACCCTTGGACAGGGACCTGAAAAACTGTTTTTT
.,TRBJ1-1,TRBV29-1,many,CSVGGRLNTEAFF,TGCAGCGTTGGAGGCAGGCTGAACACTGAAGCTTTCTTT
.,TRBJ2-2,TRBV2,few,CASTSRQDTNTGELFF,TGTGCCAGCACCTCGCGACAGGACACGAACACCGGGGAGCTGTTTTTT
TRBD1,TRBJ1-5,TRBV12-3/TRBV12-4,many,CASTLGTGLRQPQHF,TGTGCCAGCACCCTAGGGACAGGGCTTCGGCAGCCCCAGCATTTT
TRBD2,TRBJ2-3,TRBV6-1,many,CASSYSLAGGTDTQYF,TGTGCCAGCAGTTATTCTCTAGCGGGGGGCACAGATACGCAGTATTTT
.,TRBJ1-1,TRBV18,few,CASSIQEEDTEAFF,TGTGCCAGCTCGATACAGGAGGAGGACACTGAAGCTTTCTTT
.,TRBJ1-2,TRBV4-1,.,CASSQDPNPYGYTF,TGCGCCAGCAGCCAAGATCCGAACCCCTATGGCTACACCTTC